The 27 T cell receptor beta chains below come from one sample, sequenced in a study of CD8+ T cells in alopecia areata. This sample's treatment: oral pan-JAK inhibitor, 5-10 mg twice daily. TCR sequencing used cDNA made by reverse transcription of extracted RNA. The assay was immunoSEQ multiplex PCR, and TCRdb's table has in-frame clones only and misses some. The sample consists of 150,000 to 200,000 clones, roughly 60% of them appearing once. The source was CD4+ T cells sorted from blood, collected at week 24, from a patient treated with tofacitinib. The receptors come from a human donor with alopecia areata.

V usage is TRBV5-1 and J usage is TRBJ1-2; D might be TRBD1 (5 bases). Trimming pared 5 bases from V and 4 bases from J, leaving 18 bases between. Germline V CDR1 and CDR2: SGHRS, YFSETQ. The CDR3 is made up of 15 amino acids. DNA of the CDR3: TGCGCCAGCAGTCACTCGCCGGGGGATCCCTATGGCTACACCTTC. As protein: CASSHSPGDPYGYTF.

The genes are TRBV6-6 and TRBJ2-2; D is undetermined. The V gene lost 5 bases and the J gene lost 6 bases, with 13 bases spanning the gap. The CDR3 spans 14 residues. In germline, CDR1 is MNHNY, CDR2 SVGAGI (reference sequence). CDR3 bases: TGTGCCAGCAGTAACCCATTATACCCCGGGGAGCTGTTTTTT. This translates into CASSNPLYPGELFF.

J is TRBJ1-5 and V is TRBV6-1, with TRBD1 as a possible D gene (5 bases). The CDR3 length is 15 residues. V lost 2 bases to trimming and J lost 0 bases, with 8 bases between them. Germline assignment: CDR1 MNHNS and CDR2 SASEGT. The CDR3 coding sequence is TGTGCCAGCAGTGAACAGACAGCTAGCAATCAGCCCCAGCATTTT. As protein: CASSEQTASNQPQHF.

The chain is built from TRBV5-1 and TRBJ2-5; D is ambiguous. The CDR3 runs 14 residues. Germline assignment: CDR1 SGHRS and CDR2 YFSETQ. V lost 0 bases and J 1 base, leaving 7 bases between the germline ends. CDR3 loop: CASSLVGSQETQYF. CDR3 nucleotides: TGCGCCAGCAGCTTGGTGGGCAGCCAAGAGACCCAGTACTTC. The whole variable domain, remainder taken from reference TRBV5-1 and TRBJ2-5, is KAGVTQTPRYLIKTRGQQVTLSCSPISGHRSVSWYQQTPGQGLQFLFEYFSETQRNKGNFPGRFSGRQFSNSRSEMNVSTLELGDSALYLCASSLVGSQETQYFGPGTRLLVL.

On this clone itself: Other DNA sequences in the sample encode the same CDR3. The chain recombines TRBV25-1 with TRBJ1-2; D not resolved. CDR1 is MGHDK and CDR2 is SYGVNS in the germline V gene. With 1 base removed from V and 2 bases from J, the gap between germline ends came to 8 bases. This CDR3 has 14 amino acids. The CDR3 region is CASSESGRNYGYTF. Written as DNA, the CDR3 is TGTGCCAGCAGTGAATCCGGACGGAACTATGGCTACACCTTC.

The genes are TRBV4-3 and TRBJ2-7; TRBD2 aligns across 9 bases. Germline V gene sequence: CDR1 LGHNA, CDR2 YSLEER. The CDR3 has 16 amino acids. V lost 6 bases and J lost 4; bases outside the gene matches: 13. The CDR3 sequence is CASRRPPSGVIYEQYF. CDR3 DNA sequence: TGCGCCAGCAGGCGTCCGCCTAGCGGGGTCATATACGAGCAGTACTTC.

The chain has TRBV29-1 and TRBJ1-1; D remains unclear. CDR1 is SQVTM and CDR2 is ANQGSEA in the germline V gene. V was clipped by 7 bases and J by 0 bases, with 3 bases between them. The CDR3 sequence is 10 residues long. CDR3: CSAMNTEAFF. The CDR3 DNA reads TGCAGCGCAATGAACACTGAAGCTTTCTTT.

The chain recombines TRBV4-3 with TRBJ1-5; D call uncertain. The CDR3 has 13 amino acids. The V and J ends lost 0 bases and 4 bases respectively, with 4 bases between them. Looked up from germline, CDR1 is LGHNA and CDR2 is YSLEER. CDR3: CASSQEYNQPQHF. In DNA form, the CDR3 reads TGCGCCAGCAGCCAAGAGTATAATCAGCCCCAGCATTTT.

The rearrangement uses TRBV30 and TRBJ1-6, with 9 bases matching TRBD1. V lost 2 bases, J lost 8 bases, and 10 bases stayed unmatched. Per germline, CDR1 GTSNPN and CDR2 SVGIG (reference sequence). The CDR3 totals 16 residues. In nucleotides, the CDR3 is TGTGCCTGGAGTAAACTGGACAGGGGACAGGATTCACCCCTCCACTTT. It yields the protein CAWSKLDRGQDSPLHF.

The CDR3 spells CSVVPQGYEQYF. Written as DNA, the CDR3 is TGCAGCGTGGTCCCTCAGGGGTACGAGCAGTACTTC. The rearrangement joins TRBV29-1 to TRBJ2-7; a possible D gene is TRBD1 (6 bases). V lost 6 bases and J 4 bases, leaving 13 bases between the germline ends. CDR3 length: 12 amino acids. CDR1 and CDR2 (germline): SQVTM, ANQGSEA.

The V and J genes are TRBV29-1 and TRBJ2-5; D perhaps matches TRBD1 (5 bases). Trimming took 3 bases from V and 0 from J, leaving 5 bases between them. Germline-derived CDR1 and CDR2 are SQVTM and ANQGSEA. The CDR3 length is 12 residues. CDR3 amino acids: CSVDRDQETQYF. CDR3 DNA sequence: TGCAGCGTTGACAGGGACCAAGAGACCCAGTACTTC.

A few counts support this clone. This chain joins TRBV7-2 and TRBJ2-3; 10 bases map to TRBD2. CDR1 and CDR2 (germline): SGHTA, FQGNSA. V lost 2 bases and J lost 8; bases outside the gene matches: 10. The CDR3 consists of 16 residues. The CDR3 sequence is CASSLKLAGPLATQYF. The DNA of the CDR3 is TGTGCCAGCAGCTTAAAACTAGCGGGGCCTCTTGCTACGCAGTATTTT. Full variable domain (remainder filled in from reference TRBV7-2 and TRBJ2-3): GAGVSQSPSNKVTEKGKDVELRCDPISGHTALYWYRQSLGQGLEFLIYFQGNSAPDKSGLPSDRFSAERTGGSVSTLTIQRTQQEDSAVYLCASSLKLAGPLATQYFGPGTRLTVL.

This clone was observed a handful of times. The rearrangement uses TRBV15 and TRBJ1-2; the D is unclear. With 1 base removed from V and 8 bases from J, the gap between germline ends came to 8 bases. The length of the CDR3 is 12 residues. CDR1 is LNHNV and CDR2 is YYDKDF in the germline V gene (reference sequence). In DNA form, the CDR3 reads TGTGCCACCAGCAGAGCCGAGGGAGGCTACACCTTC. As protein: CATSRAEGGYTF.

There are a few counts of this clone. One end of the junction varies from germline; a read error may be responsible. The chain employs TRBV30 and TRBJ1-1; 7 positions match TRBD1. Germline V gives CDR1 GTSNPN, CDR2 SVGIG (reference sequence). The CDR3 has 15 residues. The CDR3 sequence: CAWSGQGLWNAEAFF. CDR3 bases: TGTGCCTGGAGTGGACAGGGTTTGTGGAACGCTGAAGCTTTCTTT.

This chain connects TRBV4-3 to TRBJ2-2, with D hard to call. Germline V gene lookup returns CDR1 LGHNA and CDR2 YSLEER. The CDR3 runs 14 residues. Trimming cost V 0 bases and J 5 bases, with 7 bases left between them. CDR3 nucleotides: TGCGCCAGCAGCCAAGAAACTGAGACCGGGGAGCTGTTTTTT. It codes for CASSQETETGELFF.

The chain employs TRBV29-1 and TRBJ1-1; D is unclear. Trimming shortened V by 5 bases and J by 4 bases, and 14 bases separated the two germline ends. The CDR3 spans 13 residues. CDR1 SQVTM and CDR2 ANQGSEA come from the germline V gene. In DNA form, the CDR3 reads TGCAGCGTTTCTCGGGCCCTCGGCACTGAAGCTTTCTTT. It is translated as CSVSRALGTEAFF.

This chain links TRBV7-2 with TRBJ2-1; either TRBD1 or TRBD2 may fit D (5 bases each). Trimming left V 6 bases short and J 0 bases short, with 9 bases between. CDR3 length equals 14 residues. Germline values: CDR1 SGHTA, CDR2 FQGNSA. CDR3 coding DNA: TGTGCCAGCAGGGGGCGGGCCTCCTACAATGAGCAGTTCTTC. Protein product: CASRGRASYNEQFF.

The chain carries TRBV15 and TRBJ1-6; tentatively, D is TRBD1 (5 bases). The germline V and J ends were trimmed by 5 bases and 6 bases, with 11 bases remaining between them. The CDR3 sequence is 14 residues long. The germline V gene has CDR1 LNHNV and CDR2 YYDKDF (reference sequence). The CDR3 DNA reads TGTGCCACCAGCGCCGGGACGGCTAATTCACCCCTCCACTTT. Translated: CATSAGTANSPLHF.

This chain links TRBV29-1 with TRBJ1-1; 10 bases fit TRBD1. The ends lost 7 bases at V and 4 bases at J; junction bases unmatched: 6. There are 13 residues in the CDR3. Germline CDR1 SQVTM, CDR2 ANQGSEA. CDR3 in DNA: TGCAGCGGTATGACAGGGGGCTTCACTGAAGCTTTCTTT. This gives the protein CSGMTGGFTEAFF.

The V gene is TRBV6-1, the J gene TRBJ2-2; D ambiguous. The CDR3 consists of 14 residues. The germline gives CDR1 MNHNS, CDR2 SASEGT. V gave up 0 bases and J gave up 2 bases, with 4 bases separating them. The CDR3 sequence: CASSEAENTGELFF. CDR3 DNA: TGTGCCAGCAGTGAAGCGGAAAACACCGGGGAGCTGTTTTTT.

The V gene is TRBV30, the J gene TRBJ1-2, with D maybe TRBD1 (6 bases). This CDR3 spans 18 amino acids. Germline assignment: CDR1 GTSNPN and CDR2 SVGIG (reference sequence). Trimming left V 4 bases short and J 6 bases short, with 30 bases between. In DNA form, the CDR3 reads TGTGCCTGGACGACGTATATTCCCCGGGGGGCTATTACCGATGGCTACACCTTC. Its protein product is CAWTTYIPRGAITDGYTF.

This chain uses TRBV19 with TRBJ1-5; no clear D. This CDR3 spans 13 amino acids. Trimming shortened V by 7 bases and J by 0 bases, and 7 bases separated the two germline ends. Looked up from germline, CDR1 is LNHDA and CDR2 is SQIVND (reference sequence). The CDR3: CASTTVSNQPQHF. In DNA, the CDR3 is TGTGCCAGTACAACGGTTAGCAATCAGCCCCAGCATTTT.

This rearrangement joins TRBV2 to TRBJ1-2; D is undetermined. CDR1 is SNHLY and CDR2 is FYNNEI in the germline V gene. This CDR3 has 14 amino acids. V gave up 3 bases and J gave up 0 bases, with 8 bases separating them. The CDR3 nucleotides are TGTGCCAGCAGTGACGCCGGAGCTAACTATGGCTACACCTTC. Amino acids: CASSDAGANYGYTF.

This clone showed up just a few times. V and J are TRBV6-6 and TRBJ1-6; TRBD1 might be the D (5 bases). Between the trimmed V and J ends, which lost 5 bases and 10 bases, there was a span of 15 bases. The germline CDR1 and CDR2 sequences are MNHNY and SVGAGI (reference sequence). This CDR3 contains 14 residues. The CDR3 DNA is TGTGCCAGCAGTGTGGGCAGGGTGGACTCACCCCTCCACTTT. This translates into CASSVGRVDSPLHF.

V gene TRBV9 combines with J gene TRBJ2-5; D may correspond to TRBD1 or TRBD2 (5 bases each). The CDR3 spans 14 residues. V was clipped by 4 bases and J by 1 base, with 11 bases between them. CDR1 is SGDLS, CDR2 YYNGEE, per germline. The CDR3 DNA reads as TGTGCCAGCAGCCCGGGACGGATCCAAGAGACCCAGTACTTC. As protein: CASSPGRIQETQYF.

This chain connects TRBV27 to TRBJ1-2; no clear D. The CDR3 length is 13 residues. Germline values: CDR1 MNHEY, CDR2 SMNVEV (reference sequence). V gave up 5 bases and J gave up 3 bases, with 10 bases separating them. Here the CDR3 reads CASSPRVDYGYTF. The CDR3 nucleotides read TGTGCCAGCAGTCCGAGGGTTGACTATGGCTACACCTTC.

Of note for this clone: One junction end disagrees with the germline gene, perhaps due to a read error. The V gene is TRBV29-1, the J gene TRBJ1-2; D is uncertain. CDR3 length: 11 amino acids. Germline CDR1 is SQVTM and CDR2 is ANQGSEA. The DNA for the CDR3 is TGCAGCGTTGTTTTTGACTATCGCTACACCTTC. It yields the protein CSVVFDYRYTF.